This TCR beta chain is drawn from a study of T cell responses to AZD1222 COVID-19 vaccine listed by TCRdb under 2021. For the study in its entirety: A total of about 250 trial participants underwent TCR sequencing, of whom some 200 had received two doses of AZD1222 and about 26 had received two doses of the MenACWY control vaccine. Trial participants were enrolled by age into 18-55, 56-69 and 70-plus year subgroups, with around 140, 26 and 57 TCR-sequenced participants respectively.

The CDR3 regions of human TCRbeta chains were analyzed by immunosequencing. Turning to the authors' computational methods: Repertoire TCRs were matched against a reference library of SARS-CoV-2-specific TCRs generated with the MIRA antigen-specificity platform. Breadth was defined as the fraction of unique TCRs that were SARS-CoV-2-associated, and depth was defined as the fraction of total T cells that were SARS-CoV-2-associated. Using the MIRA data, every spike-specific TCR was mapped to the spike region that the TCR reacted to and assigned to either a CD4 or a CD8 class. Log10-transformed breadth and depth values were compared by one-way ANOVA with Sidak's multiple comparisons tests. TCRdb retrieved this table from immuneACCESS and kept in-frame rearrangements only. Not all clones are present; in checked studies, unresolved V genes account for under half, and no reason is known for the remainder. V and J calls and clone size are copied from that table; D and trimming were computed from the DNA. The sample records approximately 130,000 clones, roughly nine tenths of which are singletons. Together, the top ten hold about 3% of the sample.

The sample's time point label, decoded: about 28 days (+/-7) after the second vaccine dose. AZD1222 recipients with second doses at about 4 weeks or about 12 weeks were pooled, because spike-specific TCR depth and breadth did not differ between schedules. Vaccinee samples came from UK trials COV001 and COV002, including a single-blind randomized controlled phase 2/3 trial of AZD1222 (ChAdOx1 nCoV-19) in healthy adults. Trial participant PBMC samples were collected at day 0 and day 28 after the second dose for TCRbeta chain sequencing. This clone was recorded once. There is no known antigen for this receptor. No per-base quality is available; no much larger clone lies one base away. The full study reports these points: After two AZD1222 doses, spike-specific TCR breadth and depth were significantly higher than at day 0 and than in MenACWY recipients. Epitopes outside the regions mutated in the B.1.351 and B.1.1.7 variants were reportedly recognized by nearly half of the unique spike-specific TCRs. Because no day 14 peak-response samples were available, the repertoires could be characterized only after the peak T cell response. Participants were mostly white British and included more females than males, and it was suggested by the authors that clonal diversity may have been underestimated. Conclusions about previously exposed vaccinees are limited, since just a handful of AZD1222 recipients were seropositive for SARS-CoV-2 at baseline. The vaccine-associated CD4 TCRs covered the entire spike protein, and the dominant responses fell in regions 160-218 and 743-854. The 56-69-year group was small, and its depth increase did not reach significance, likely because of low power.

This TCR was sampled from an adult who received the AZD1222 COVID-19 vaccine. The sequencing used peripheral blood, collected 28 days after the second AZD1222 dose.

The CDR3: CASSLAYQSQPQHF. The DNA reads TGTGCCAGCAGCTTAGCTTACCAGAGTCAGCCCCAGCATTTT. This chain is built from TRBV7-8 and TRBJ1-5; the D gene lacks a confident call. Measured from the cysteine to the phenylalanine, the CDR3 is 14 residues long. This entry keeps only the CDR3 DNA: 42 bases, framed from base 1. At the junction V is shortened by 0 bases and J by 6 bases, with 9 bases in between. Reading the germline V gene gives CDR1 SGHVS and CDR2 FQNEAQ.